The rows below give T cell receptor beta chains drawn from one sample of a study of CD8 T cells in ankylosing spondylitis. MiXCR, applied by TCRdb to the 5' RACE reads, yields one record per CDR3 protein. The sample lists about 90,000 distinct CDR3 sequences; about 8.3% were seen once. Sequenced: blood, either unsorted or a sorted T cell fraction (not recorded which). The receptors here all came from a male donor with ankylosing spondylitis. The CDR3 runs from the conserved cysteine through the conserved F or W. The D gene is left open where the match is weak. Clone size is not always given. Where it is, it says once, few, many or a class for expanded clones.

d_call clone_size j_call v_call cdr3_aa cdr3_nt
. . TRBJ1-1 TRBV4-1 CASSPPAATEAFF TGCGCCAGCAGTCCTCCTGCCGCGACTGAAGCTTTCTTT
. many TRBJ1-2 TRBV12-3/TRBV12-4 CASSLAYRPYGYTF TGTGCCAGCAGTTTAGCGTACAGGCCCTATGGCTACACCTTC
. few TRBJ2-1 TRBV10-3 CAIGEGQEEINEQFF TGTGCCATCGGGGAAGGGCAAGAAGAAATCAATGAGCAGTTCTTC
. . TRBJ2-1 TRBV6-5 CASSYSRTGLSEQFF TGTGCCAGCAGTTACTCGAGAACAGGCTTGAGCGAGCAGTTCTTC
. many TRBJ1-5 TRBV7-9 CASSPLLGSRMDF TGTGCCAGCAGCCCATTGTTGGGTTCCCGGATGGATTTT
. few TRBJ2-1 TRBV12-3/TRBV12-4 CASSQGGGVNEQFF TGTGCCAGCAGCCAAGGAGGGGGGGTTAATGAGCAGTTCTTC
. few TRBJ1-1 TRBV6-1 CASSSFGERGTEAFF TGTGCCAGCAGCTCGTTTGGAGAGAGGGGCACTGAAGCTTTCTTT
TRBD2 few TRBJ2-7 TRBV29-1 CSVGGGRLADSYEQYF TGCAGCGTTGGGGGGGGTCGGCTAGCGGATTCCTACGAGCAGTACTTC
TRBD2 many TRBJ2-1 TRBV5-6 CASIVLSGTTINEQFF TGTGCCAGCATCGTCCTTTCCGGGACTACCATCAATGAGCAGTTCTTC
. many TRBJ2-2 TRBV2 CASSEAQFGELFF TGTGCCAGCAGTGAAGCGCAGTTCGGGGAGCTGTTTTTT
. few TRBJ2-5 TRBV28 CASSFLRDQETQYF TGTGCCAGCAGTTTCCTCAGGGACCAAGAGACCCAGTACTTC
TRBD2 . TRBJ2-1 TRBV6-5 CASSYSLAEYNEQFF TGTGCCAGCAGTTACTCACTAGCGGAATACAATGAGCAGTTCTTC
. many TRBJ2-5 TRBV29-1 CSVRGVRDTPSQETQYF TGCAGCGTTCGAGGGGTCCGGGACACCCCGTCCCAAGAGACCCAGTACTTC
. many TRBJ2-6 TRBV27 CASSLMAFRSGANVLTF TGTGCCAGCAGTTTAATGGCTTTCCGCTCTGGGGCCAACGTCCTGACTTTC
. . TRBJ2-1 TRBV16 CASSPGQSLYNEQFF TGTGCCAGCAGCCCCGGACAGTCCCTATACAATGAGCAGTTCTTC
. . TRBJ2-1 TRBV11-2 CASSLDMYRDIKYNEQFF TGTGCCAGCAGCTTAGATATGTACCGGGACATCAAGTACAATGAGCAGTTCTTC
. many TRBJ2-1 TRBV10-1 CASSRGGQYNEQFF TGCGCCAGCTCTCGCGGGGGCCAGTACAATGAGCAGTTCTTC
. . TRBJ2-3 TRBV7-9 CASSNGATEDTQYF TGTGCCAGCAGCAACGGTGCAACCGAAGATACGCAGTATTTT
. many TRBJ1-4 TRBV9 CASNDPREGLFF TGTGCCAGCAACGACCCCAGGGAAGGACTGTTTTTT
. many TRBJ1-4 TRBV3-1 CASSPEGEKLFF TGTGCCAGCAGCCCCGAGGGGGAAAAACTGTTTTTT
. . TRBJ2-7 TRBV11-2 CASSLESVTVVSYEQYF TGTGCCAGCAGCTTAGAGTCCGTGACAGTGGTCTCGTACGAGCAGTACTTC
TRBD1 many TRBJ1-2 TRBV29-1 CSVEIGQGLNYGYTF TGCAGCGTCGAGATCGGACAGGGCCTAAACTATGGCTACACCTTC
. many TRBJ2-5 TRBV5-1 CASSFPDQETQYF TGCGCCAGCAGCTTCCCGGATCAAGAGACCCAGTACTTC
. many TRBJ2-2 TRBV10-2 CASSSLTANTGELFF TGCGCCAGCAGCAGTTTGACAGCGAACACCGGGGAGCTGTTTTTT
. . TRBJ2-5 TRBV28 CASSLRGYEETQYF TGTGCCAGCAGTTTACGGGGGTACGAAGAGACCCAGTACTTC
TRBD2 few TRBJ2-5 TRBV10-3 CAISTLWRETETQYF TGTGCCATCAGTACCCTGTGGCGGGAGACGGAGACCCAGTACTTC
TRBD2 . TRBJ2-1 TRBV11-2 CASSFSTSGYNEQFF TGTGCCAGCAGCTTCTCGACTAGCGGTTACAATGAGCAGTTCTTC
. few TRBJ1-6 TRBV18 CASSQSRSSYNSPLHF TGTGCCAGCTCACAAAGCCGGAGCTCCTATAATTCACCCCTCCACTTT
. . TRBJ2-1 TRBV6-1 CASSEARGRAGNEQFF TGTGCCAGCAGTGAAGCCCGTGGGCGGGCGGGTAATGAGCAGTTCTTC
. many TRBJ2-2 TRBV5-1 CASSLDGSGELFF TGCGCCAGCAGCTTGGACGGGAGCGGGGAGCTGTTTTTT
. . TRBJ2-3 TRBV3-1 CASSQEGGSSTDTQYF TGTGCCAGCAGCCAAGAGGGTGGGAGTAGCACAGATACGCAGTATTTT
. many TRBJ2-1 TRBV3-1 CASSQVLDEQFF TGTGCCAGCAGCCAAGTTCTCGATGAGCAGTTCTTC
. few TRBJ1-5 TRBV29-1 CSVAKGSSNQPQHF TGCAGCGTTGCAAAGGGGAGTAGCAATCAGCCCCAGCATTTT
. . TRBJ1-1 TRBV7-9 CASSDAVKPNTEAFF TGTGCCAGCAGTGATGCCGTTAAGCCGAACACTGAAGCTTTCTTT
TRBD2 . TRBJ2-1 TRBV11-3 CASSRTSGRPYNEQFF TGTGCCAGCAGCAGGACTAGCGGGAGGCCCTACAATGAGCAGTTCTTC
TRBD2 many TRBJ2-1 TRBV7-8 CASSGRTSGRLYNEQFF TGTGCCAGCAGCGGACGGACTAGCGGGAGGCTATACAATGAGCAGTTCTTC
. many TRBJ2-7 TRBV2 CASDSSYEQYF TGTGCCAGCGACAGCAGCTACGAGCAGTACTTC
. few TRBJ1-2 TRBV24-1 CATPSDGRDGYTF TGTGCCACCCCGTCAGACGGGCGTGATGGCTACACCTTC
. . TRBJ2-5 TRBV11-3 CASSLVTGQETQYF TGTGCCAGCAGCCTGGTCACGGGGCAAGAGACCCAGTACTTC
. many TRBJ1-1 TRBV6-1 CASSERSRFIEAFF TGTGCCAGCAGTGAAAGGTCAAGGTTCATCGAAGCTTTCTTT
. many TRBJ2-7 TRBV5-1 CASRTVGTSYEQYF TGCGCCAGCAGAACAGTCGGGACCTCCTACGAGCAGTACTTC
TRBD2 few TRBJ2-1 TRBV18 CASSPGLAGASSYNEQFF TGTGCCAGCTCACCGGGACTAGCGGGAGCGAGCTCCTACAATGAGCAGTTCTTC
TRBD2 . TRBJ2-1 TRBV6-5 CASSYEISGRADEQFF TGTGCCAGCAGTTACGAGATTAGCGGGAGGGCCGATGAGCAGTTCTTC
TRBD2 few TRBJ2-5 TRBV28 CATLAGVGPQETQYF TGTGCCACTTTAGCGGGAGTGGGGCCCCAAGAGACCCAGTACTTC
. few TRBJ1-1 TRBV14 CASSLGQTTSEAFF TGTGCCAGCAGTCTTGGACAGACAACCTCTGAAGCTTTCTTT
TRBD1 . TRBJ1-3 TRBV12-3/TRBV12-4 CASRWDRGSGNTIYF TGTGCCAGCAGATGGGACAGGGGCTCTGGAAACACCATATATTTT
. . TRBJ1-6 TRBV6-1 CASSEGTAGMNSPLHF TGTGCCAGCAGTGAAGGGACCGCCGGAATGAATTCACCCCTCCACTTT
. . TRBJ2-1 TRBV7-9 CASSLAREEQFF TGTGCCAGCAGCTTAGCGAGAGAGGAGCAGTTCTTC
. many TRBJ2-4 TRBV20-1 CSARRPDWENIQYF TGCAGTGCTAGACGGCCGGACTGGGAAAACATTCAGTACTTC
TRBD2 few TRBJ2-4 TRBV3-1 CASSQDRGGNIQYF TGTGCCAGCAGCCAAGATCGGGGGGGAAACATTCAGTACTTC
. few TRBJ2-5 TRBV3-1 CASSQDGTGETQYF TGTGCCAGCAGCCAAGATGGGACGGGGGAGACCCAGTACTTC
. . TRBJ2-7 TRBV7-9 CASSPPRGALEQYF TGTGCCAGCAGCCCCCCCCGGGGGGCGCTCGAGCAGTACTTC
TRBD2 many TRBJ2-1 TRBV7-9 CASRTSGSLNEQFF TGTGCCAGCAGGACTAGCGGGAGCTTGAATGAGCAGTTCTTC
TRBD2 . TRBJ2-2 TRBV11-3 CASSSKRGATGELFF TGTGCCAGCAGCTCGAAGCGGGGGGCCACCGGGGAGCTGTTTTTT
. few TRBJ1-2 TRBV7-9 CASSLDTGHHNYGYTF TGTGCCAGCAGCTTAGATACAGGGCACCATAACTATGGCTACACCTTC
. . TRBJ2-1 TRBV18 CASSPPPLENEQFF TGTGCCAGCTCACCACCCCCCCTTGAAAATGAGCAGTTCTTC
. few TRBJ2-2 TRBV24-1 CATSDFWTHDTGELFF TGTGCCACCAGTGATTTTTGGACTCATGACACCGGGGAGCTGTTTTTT